The 2 T cell receptor beta chains in this list originate from one sample, sequenced in a study of control samples from healthy donors and cancer patients. The repertoire was sequenced with immunoSEQ multiplex PCR; TCRdb's copy has only in-frame clones and lacks some. The top ten hold approximately 12% of the sample, which has just over 150,000 clones, approximately 90% seen once. The sample was blood. The receptors originated from a man younger than 45 in good health.

The chain recombines TRBV4-1 with TRBJ1-1; no definite D call. Trimming cost V 5 bases and J 2 bases, with 12 bases left between them. The length of the CDR3 is 14 residues. CDR1 MGHRA and CDR2 YSYEKL come from the germline V gene. In DNA, the CDR3 is TGCGCCAGCAGCGTATCGTGGGGTAACACTGAAGCTTTCTTT. Residues: CASSVSWGNTEAFF.

The DNA of the CDR3 is TGTGCCAGCAGCTTGTCCCCAGCGGGGGATCTAGCCAAAAACATTCAGTACTTC. It encodes CASSLSPAGDLAKNIQYF. V is TRBV5-5 and J is TRBJ2-4, with 8 bases that match TRBD2. After removal of 1 base from V and 0 bases from J, the junction contained 9 bases not matched to a gene. Germline values: CDR1 SGHKS, CDR2 YYEKEE (reference sequence). This CDR3 is 18 amino acids long. The full variable domain, rest sourced from reference TRBV5-5 and TRBJ2-4, is DAGVTQSPTHLIKTRGQQVTLRCSPISGHKSVSWYQQVLGQGPQFIFQYYEKEERGRGNFPDRFSARQFPNYSSELNVNALLLGDSALYLCASSLSPAGDLAKNIQYFGAGTRLSVL.